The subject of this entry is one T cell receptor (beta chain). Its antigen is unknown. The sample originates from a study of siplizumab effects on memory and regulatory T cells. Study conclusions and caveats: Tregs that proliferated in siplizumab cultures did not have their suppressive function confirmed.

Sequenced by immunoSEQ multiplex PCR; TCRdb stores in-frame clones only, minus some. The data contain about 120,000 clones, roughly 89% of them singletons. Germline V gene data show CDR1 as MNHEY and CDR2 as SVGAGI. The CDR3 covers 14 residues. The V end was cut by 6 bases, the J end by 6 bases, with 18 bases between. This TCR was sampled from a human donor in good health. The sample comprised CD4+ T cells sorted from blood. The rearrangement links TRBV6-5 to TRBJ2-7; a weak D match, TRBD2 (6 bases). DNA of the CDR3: TGTGCCAGCAGCCCGGACGGAGGGGTCTCCGAGCAGTACTTC. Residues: CASSPDGGVSEQYF.